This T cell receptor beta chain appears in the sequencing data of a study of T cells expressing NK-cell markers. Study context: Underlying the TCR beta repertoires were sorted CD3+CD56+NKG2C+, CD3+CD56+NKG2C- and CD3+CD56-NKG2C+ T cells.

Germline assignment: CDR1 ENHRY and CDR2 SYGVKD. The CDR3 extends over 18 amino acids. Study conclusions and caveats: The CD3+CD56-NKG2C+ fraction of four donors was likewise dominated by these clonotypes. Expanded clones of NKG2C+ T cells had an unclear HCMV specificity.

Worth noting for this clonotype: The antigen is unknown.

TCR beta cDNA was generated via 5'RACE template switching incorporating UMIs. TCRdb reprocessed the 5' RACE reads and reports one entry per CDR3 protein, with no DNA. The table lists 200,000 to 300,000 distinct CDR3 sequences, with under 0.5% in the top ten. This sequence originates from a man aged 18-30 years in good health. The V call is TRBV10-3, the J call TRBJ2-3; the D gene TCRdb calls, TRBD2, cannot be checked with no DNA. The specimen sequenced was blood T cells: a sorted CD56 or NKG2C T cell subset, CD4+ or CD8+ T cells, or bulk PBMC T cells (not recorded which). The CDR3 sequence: CAISDTGFSSGRTDTQYF.